The sequence of this TCR beta chain was determined in a study of blood T cell repertoires in COVID-19. Study context: Whether acute or convalescent, the COVID-19 samples came from the United States, Italy and Spain. From T cells, B-cell-depleted T cells, or PBMCs came the material, which was cDNA or gDNA.

The germline CDR1 and CDR2 sequences are SGHRS and YFSETQ. With 7 bases clipped from V and 0 bases from J, the junction kept 7 bases outside the gene matches. The CDR3 has 15 residues. The authors' processing: The authors estimated nucleated cell counts from reference gene primer amplification. Clones were read by immunoSEQ multiplex PCR, and TCRdb kept only the in-frame ones, dropping some. The V and J calls and clone size were taken over from that table, and D and trimming were inferred from the DNA. This repertoire shows under 170,000 clones, 75% to 90% found once; its top ten account for roughly 4.5%.

The chain joins TRBV5-1 to TRBJ2-5; TRBD1 matches at 9 bases. This receptor was taken from a woman aged 55 to 70 with active or convalescent COVID-19. Sequenced: peripheral blood. The CDR3 DNA is TGCGCCAGCCAATCCGGACAGGGGTACCAAGAGACCCAGTACTTC. Translated: CASQSGQGYQETQYF.